The TCR beta chain described here comes from a study of T cell repertoires in cytomegalovirus infection. Study details: Recently identified HLA-C-restricted CMV epitopes and well-studied HLA-B-restricted CMV epitopes were used by the study. From public TCR beta signatures came an indication of both CMV infection and matching HLA type.

MiXCR, applied by TCRdb to the reads, yields one record per CDR3 protein. The sample holds some 700,000 distinct CDR3 sequences; around a third are singletons and the top ten take over 15%. Between the trimmed V and J ends, which lost 6 bases and 4 bases, there was a span of 9 bases. CDR1 and CDR2 from the germline V gene are MNHEY and SMNVEV (reference sequence). The CDR3 is made up of 13 amino acids. The sample holds a few counts of this clonotype. Its antigen is as yet unknown. This chain links TRBV27 with TRBJ2-2, with D unresolved. The starting material was cultured PBMCs, obtained from culture after CMV antigen stimulation. This receptor was identified in a human donor in good health (CMV status not recorded). Some clones in this sample may be carry-over from other donors' samples. The CDR3 DNA reads TGTGCCAGCAGACGAAGAGGCACCGGGGAGCTGTTTTTT. Protein product: CASRRRGTGELFF.